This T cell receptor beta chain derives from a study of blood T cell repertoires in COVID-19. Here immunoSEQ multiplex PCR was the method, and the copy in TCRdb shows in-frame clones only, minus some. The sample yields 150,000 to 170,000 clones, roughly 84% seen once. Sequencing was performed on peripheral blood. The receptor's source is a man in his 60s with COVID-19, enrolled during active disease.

CDR3 residues: CAISVLAKEQFF. The CDR3 DNA reads as TGTGCCATCAGTGTCCTAGCCAAAGAGCAGTTCTTC. J is TRBJ2-1 and V is TRBV10-3; a weak D match, TRBD2 (5 bases). CDR3 size: 12 residues. The germline V and J ends were trimmed by 4 bases and 10 bases, with 11 bases remaining between them. Looked up from germline, CDR1 is ENHRY and CDR2 is SYGVKD.